The rows below give T cell receptor beta chains drawn from one sample of a study of control samples from healthy donors and cancer patients. Libraries were prepared by immunoSEQ multiplex PCR; TCRdb keeps only in-frame clonotypes and omits some of them. This table holds more than 120,000 clones, 80% to 95% found once. The sample taken for sequencing was blood. These TCRs come from a young man in good health. Both conserved end residues are part of each CDR3. D genes are given only for firm matches. The listing skips clone size in some rows; elsewhere it reads once, few, many or a size class.

d_gene: .
len: 14
v_gene: TRBV19
abundance: .
j_gene: TRBJ1-1
CDR3nt: TGTGCCAGTGGGGGGCTGGGGGTGAACACTGAAGCTTTCTTT
CDR3aa: CASGGLGVNTEAFF

d_gene: .
len: 14
v_gene: TRBV7-8
abundance: .
j_gene: TRBJ2-7
CDR3nt: TGTGCCAGCAGCCCACGACAAACAGACTACGAGCAGTACTTC
CDR3aa: CASSPRQTDYEQYF

d_gene: TRBD1
len: 14
v_gene: TRBV7-9
abundance: .
j_gene: TRBJ1-1
CDR3nt: TGTGCCAGCAGCCCACAGGGGGAGGGCACTGAAGCTTTCTTT
CDR3aa: CASSPQGEGTEAFF

d_gene: TRBD2
len: 16
v_gene: TRBV4-1
abundance: .
j_gene: TRBJ2-3
CDR3nt: TGCGCCAGCAGCCAACTAGCGGGGGGGAGCACAGATACGCAGTATTTT
CDR3aa: CASSQLAGGSTDTQYF

d_gene: .
len: 14
v_gene: TRBV2
abundance: once
j_gene: TRBJ2-2
CDR3nt: TGTGCCAGCAGTGTATCAACGAACACCGGGGAGCTGTTTTTT
CDR3aa: CASSVSTNTGELFF

d_gene: TRBD1
len: 15
v_gene: TRBV27
abundance: .
j_gene: TRBJ1-5
CDR3nt: TGTGCCAGCAGTTTAGGGACAGGGGGCCTTCAGCCCCAGCATTTT
CDR3aa: CASSLGTGGLQPQHF

d_gene: .
len: 11
v_gene: TRBV7-2
abundance: .
j_gene: TRBJ2-7
CDR3nt: TGTGCCAGCAGCCCTGGTCACGAGCAGTACTTC
CDR3aa: CASSPGHEQYF

d_gene: .
len: 14
v_gene: TRBV6-5
abundance: .
j_gene: TRBJ1-2
CDR3nt: TGTGCCAGCAGTTATCTAGCCAGCGACTATGGCTACACCTTC
CDR3aa: CASSYLASDYGYTF

d_gene: .
len: 13
v_gene: TRBV10-3
abundance: .
j_gene: TRBJ1-1
CDR3nt: TGTGCCATCAGTCCTGGACAAAACACTGAAGCTTTCTTT
CDR3aa: CAISPGQNTEAFF

d_gene: .
len: 15
v_gene: TRBV28
abundance: .
j_gene: TRBJ1-3
CDR3nt: TGTGCCAGCAGTTTAGGGGGAAAGGCGGGAAACACCATATATTTT
CDR3aa: CASSLGGKAGNTIYF

d_gene: TRBD1
len: 14
v_gene: TRBV30
abundance: .
j_gene: TRBJ1-2
CDR3nt: TGTGCCTGGACCGGGACAGGATCTAACTATGGCTACACCTTC
CDR3aa: CAWTGTGSNYGYTF

d_gene: TRBD1
len: 15
v_gene: TRBV4-2
abundance: .
j_gene: TRBJ1-2
CDR3nt: TGTGCCAGCAGCCAAGATGGGGACAGGGGAGGGGGCTACACCTTC
CDR3aa: CASSQDGDRGGGYTF

d_gene: .
len: 13
v_gene: TRBV7-9
abundance: .
j_gene: TRBJ1-2
CDR3nt: TGTGCCAGCAGCCCCCGAGCTAACTATGGCTACACCTTC
CDR3aa: CASSPRANYGYTF

d_gene: TRBD1
len: 17
v_gene: TRBV15
abundance: .
j_gene: TRBJ1-2
CDR3nt: TGTGCCACCAGCAGAGCCGGGACAGGGGGCTCGAACTATGGCTACACCTTC
CDR3aa: CATSRAGTGGSNYGYTF

d_gene: .
len: 14
v_gene: TRBV11-3
abundance: .
j_gene: TRBJ2-1
CDR3nt: TGTGCCAGCAGCTTAGACGCGGCAGCCAATGAGCAGTTCTTC
CDR3aa: CASSLDAAANEQFF

d_gene: .
len: 14
v_gene: TRBV19
abundance: .
j_gene: TRBJ1-5
CDR3nt: TGTGCCAGTAGTACCAGGGAGGTGAATCAGCCCCAGCATTTT
CDR3aa: CASSTREVNQPQHF

d_gene: TRBD1
len: 15
v_gene: TRBV5-1
abundance: .
j_gene: TRBJ2-7
CDR3nt: TGCGCCAGCAGCTTGACAGGGGGCGAATCCTACGAGCAGTACTTC
CDR3aa: CASSLTGGESYEQYF

d_gene: .
len: 13
v_gene: TRBV10-3
abundance: .
j_gene: TRBJ2-3
CDR3nt: TGTGCCATCAGCGCTGCAGGGGCCGATACGCAGTATTTT
CDR3aa: CAISAAGADTQYF

d_gene: .
len: 13
v_gene: TRBV27
abundance: .
j_gene: TRBJ2-2
CDR3nt: TGTGCCAGCAGTTTTTCGGGGGCCGGGGAGCTGTTTTTT
CDR3aa: CASSFSGAGELFF

d_gene: TRBD1
len: 16
v_gene: TRBV6-5
abundance: .
j_gene: TRBJ2-7
CDR3nt: TGTGCCAGCAGTTACCCAATCGGGACAGGGACAGTGGAGCAGTACTTC
CDR3aa: CASSYPIGTGTVEQYF

d_gene: .
len: 15
v_gene: TRBV9
abundance: once
j_gene: TRBJ1-1
CDR3nt: TGTGCCAGCAGGGGACATGGAGGGGATGGGACTGAAGCTTTCTTT
CDR3aa: CASRGHGGDGTEAFF

d_gene: TRBD2
len: 15
v_gene: TRBV19
abundance: .
j_gene: TRBJ2-1
CDR3nt: TGTGCCAGTAGTATAGCTGCGGGGGGGTTGAATGAGCAGTTCTTC
CDR3aa: CASSIAAGGLNEQFF

d_gene: .
len: 13
v_gene: TRBV27
abundance: .
j_gene: TRBJ2-7
CDR3nt: TGTGCCAGCAGTTTGGCGGGGACCTACGAGCAGTACTTC
CDR3aa: CASSLAGTYEQYF

d_gene: TRBD2
len: 15
v_gene: TRBV30
abundance: .
j_gene: TRBJ2-1
CDR3nt: TGTGCCTGGAGTCCAACTAGCGGGGCATTCAATGAGCAGTTCTTC
CDR3aa: CAWSPTSGAFNEQFF

d_gene: .
len: 12
v_gene: TRBV28
abundance: .
j_gene: TRBJ1-6
CDR3nt: TGTGCCAGCAGTTTACGCTATTCACCCCTCCACTTT
CDR3aa: CASSLRYSPLHF

d_gene: .
len: 13
v_gene: TRBV18
abundance: once
j_gene: TRBJ1-5
CDR3nt: TGTGCCAGCTCACCGGACAGAGATCAGCCCCAGCATTTT
CDR3aa: CASSPDRDQPQHF

d_gene: TRBD1
len: 13
v_gene: TRBV7-9
abundance: .
j_gene: TRBJ1-2
CDR3nt: TGTGCCAGCAGCTTAGGGGACAGCCCCCGATACACCTTC
CDR3aa: CASSLGDSPRYTF

d_gene: .
len: 19
v_gene: TRBV19
abundance: .
j_gene: TRBJ1-3
CDR3nt: TGTGCCAGTAGTATGTCGCACACGGGAGCCCTCCAGGGAGGAAACACCATATATTTT
CDR3aa: CASSMSHTGALQGGNTIYF

d_gene: TRBD1
len: 15
v_gene: TRBV6-2/TRBV6-3
abundance: .
j_gene: TRBJ2-2
CDR3nt: TGTGCCAGCAGTTCCCTGGGACAGGCCACCGGGGAGCTGTTTTTT
CDR3aa: CASSSLGQATGELFF

d_gene: TRBD1
len: 13
v_gene: TRBV28
abundance: .
j_gene: TRBJ1-2
CDR3nt: TGTGCCAGCAGGGGACAGGGGTATGGAGGCTACACCTTC
CDR3aa: CASRGQGYGGYTF

d_gene: .
len: 14
v_gene: TRBV10-1
abundance: .
j_gene: TRBJ2-2
CDR3nt: TGCGCCAGCACGAACGGGGTGAACACCGGGGAGCTGTTTTTT
CDR3aa: CASTNGVNTGELFF

d_gene: .
len: 15
v_gene: TRBV2
abundance: .
j_gene: TRBJ2-6
CDR3nt: TGTGCCAGCAGTCCGGCAGGATCTGGGGCCAACGTCCTGACTTTC
CDR3aa: CASSPAGSGANVLTF

d_gene: .
len: 11
v_gene: TRBV28
abundance: few
j_gene: TRBJ2-7
CDR3nt: TGTGCCAGCAGTTTAGCCTACGAGCAGTACTTC
CDR3aa: CASSLAYEQYF

d_gene: TRBD2
len: 14
v_gene: TRBV27
abundance: once
j_gene: TRBJ2-2
CDR3nt: TGTGCCAGTTTAGCGGGGGCGAACACCGGGGAGCTGTTTTTT
CDR3aa: CASLAGANTGELFF

d_gene: .
len: 17
v_gene: TRBV11-2
abundance: .
j_gene: TRBJ1-3
CDR3nt: TGTGCCAGCAGCCTGCGGAGACAGGCCATCTCTGGAAACACCATATATTTT
CDR3aa: CASSLRRQAISGNTIYF

d_gene: .
len: 14
v_gene: TRBV5-1
abundance: .
j_gene: TRBJ2-2
CDR3nt: TGCGCCAGCAGCTCGGGTACAGGGATGGGGGAGCTGTTTTTT
CDR3aa: CASSSGTGMGELFF

d_gene: .
len: 12
v_gene: TRBV30
abundance: once
j_gene: TRBJ2-2
CDR3nt: TGTGCCTGGAGTTGGGTTGCCGGGGAGCTGTTTTTT
CDR3aa: CAWSWVAGELFF

d_gene: TRBD1
len: 15
v_gene: TRBV6-5
abundance: .
j_gene: TRBJ1-6
CDR3nt: TGTGCCAGCAGCCGAACCGGGACAGGGGATTCACCCCTCCACTTT
CDR3aa: CASSRTGTGDSPLHF

d_gene: TRBD1
len: 16
v_gene: TRBV28
abundance: .
j_gene: TRBJ1-5
CDR3nt: TGTGCCAGCAGTCGGATAGGGACAGGAGTCAATCAGCCCCAGCATTTT
CDR3aa: CASSRIGTGVNQPQHF

d_gene: .
len: 15
v_gene: TRBV5-1
abundance: .
j_gene: TRBJ1-2
CDR3nt: TGCGCCAGCAGCTTGGCCCAGGGTTTGGACTATGGCTACACCTTC
CDR3aa: CASSLAQGLDYGYTF